This T cell receptor (beta chain) derives from a study of blood T cells in healthy people across ages. Study-wide results and caveats: One million T cells yielded diversity estimates that were considered underestimates.

Note on this clonotype: Its antigen is currently unknown.

Per germline, CDR1 SQVTM and CDR2 ANQGSEA. CDR3 size: 13 residues. The ends were cut back, 7 bases at V and 3 bases at J, with 14 bases in the middle. The second PCR ran about 6 to 12 cycles with a sample-barcoded 5' primer and J-beta primers. Every individual sample yielded 2.5 million or more paired-end reads (each containing CDR3). TCRdb fed the 5' RACE reads into MiXCR, producing one record per CDR3 protein. Altogether about 760,000 distinct CDR3 sequences are present, more than 20% being singletons, with the ten largest covering 9.4%. Aged about 6 to 90, donors were systemically healthy Caucasians from Russia. These same records also appear under a second study, on T cells of mothers and their children. From that paper: Unrelated mother-child pairs always had slightly, but never significantly, lower normalized overlap than related pairs.

The receptor was derived from a boy aged 10-17 years in good health. V and J are TRBV29-1 and TRBJ2-3; no definite D call. The specimen sequenced was blood. The CDR3 region has the DNA TGCAGCGCCCCCAAGCTCGGAACAGATACGCAGTATTTT. Its translation is CSAPKLGTDTQYF.